This TCR beta chain was obtained from a study of blood T cells in healthy people across ages (dated by TCRdb to the mid-2010s). Some background on the complete study: In model experiments, template switching captured roughly one uniquely barcoded TCR beta cDNA molecule for every two T cells. Age-related changes in TCR beta repertoire diversity were measured in the study by deep sequencing normalized with unique cDNA molecular identifiers. The donors were split into four age groups: young (average 16 years), middle-aged (more than 35), aged (more than 60) and long-lived (about 74). To avoid experimental bias, donors of different ages were distributed randomly across sequencing lanes. Two additional independent replicas of 1 million unique cDNA reads from the same blood draw were analyzed for two donors (one aged 18 to 30 and one aged 80 or older). The paper as a whole reports these results and caveats: The percentage of naive T cells measured by flow cytometry correlated strongly with observed TCR beta diversity. Total diversity estimates from one million sequenced T cells were considered lower bounds and underestimates. The long-lived group showed more naive CD4+ T cells, fewer expanded clones and increased TCR diversity than the aged group, suggesting age selection. Observed TCR beta diversity per million T cells fell roughly linearly with age, and a significant reduction was already apparent by age roughly 40. Because donor CMV infection status was unknown, age-related changes in expanded clonotypes were potentially confounded. Conclusive comparison of naive and antigen-experienced compartments was prevented by the profiling of bulk unsorted PBMCs.

This clonotype was counted only a few times. It has no known antigen specificity. No base quality information exists; no much larger clone differs at one position. Reading from cysteine to phenylalanine, the CDR3 counts 13 amino acids. Only the CDR3 DNA stays, 39 bases, in frame from base 1. A distance of 8 bases separates the germline ends of V and J, which lose 8 bases and 0 bases respectively. CDR1 and CDR2 are read off the germline V gene (reference sequence) as LGHDT and YNNKEL. Systemically healthy Caucasian individuals from Russia, roughly 40 in total and aged roughly 6 to 95 years, were included as donors. Approximately 9.3 milliliters of peripheral blood were drawn from each donor into EDTA-treated Vacutainer tubes. PBMCs were isolated by Ficoll-Paque density-gradient centrifugation, with at least 6 million obtained per sample. Total RNA was extracted from PBMCs with Trizol reagent, with at least 5 micrograms obtained per sample. The percentages of naive CD45RAhigh/CD27high T cells were determined by flow cytometry on a PBMC aliquot from every donor.

The library was generated by 5' RACE. Sequencing took place on an Illumina HiSeq 2500. A second PCR of roughly 6 to 11 cycles was run with a J-beta primer mix and a sample-barcoded 5' primer. A unique molecular identifier was introduced onto each TCR beta cDNA molecule by a template-switch 5' adaptor carrying 12 random nucleotides. Each sample yielded at least 3 million CDR3-containing paired-end reads. First-strand cDNA synthesis was performed from all RNA using the Mint cDNA synthesis kit, with priming by a TRBC-specific oligonucleotide. After uracil-DNA glycosylase treatment, a first 18-cycle PCR used universal primers M1SS and BC2_uni_R on all cDNA. Regarding the original processing steps: For normalization, 1 million high-quality reads, each with a distinct molecular identifier, were randomly selected from each sample. Instead of being binned into consensus sequences, reads with shared molecular identifiers were discarded. MiTCR, run with a Q25 quality threshold and the strictest error-elimination algorithm, handled CDR3 identification, clonotype clustering and error correction. Lower-bound total TCR beta diversity was estimated with a nonparametric unseen species model using Euler transformation. Starting from the raw public reads, TCRdb applied fastp trimming at Q25, assembled clones with MiXCR and retained in-frame beta chains. CDR3 protein duplicates are merged, each entry listing the most common genes and DNA. It is TCRdb's table, rather than the study itself, that gives the V and J calls and clone size. This sample lists some 730,000 distinct CDR3 sequences; around a fifth were detected once. The ten largest clonotypes hold around 22% of the sample.

The source of this sequence is a man in his sixties or seventies in good health. The chain is assembled from TRBV3-1 and TRBJ1-3; the D gene is perhaps TRBD1, on 5 matching bases. Sequenced input: blood. Here is the DNA: TGTGCCAGCGGACAACTCTCTGGAAACACCATATATTTT. Translated, this gives CASGQLSGNTIYF.